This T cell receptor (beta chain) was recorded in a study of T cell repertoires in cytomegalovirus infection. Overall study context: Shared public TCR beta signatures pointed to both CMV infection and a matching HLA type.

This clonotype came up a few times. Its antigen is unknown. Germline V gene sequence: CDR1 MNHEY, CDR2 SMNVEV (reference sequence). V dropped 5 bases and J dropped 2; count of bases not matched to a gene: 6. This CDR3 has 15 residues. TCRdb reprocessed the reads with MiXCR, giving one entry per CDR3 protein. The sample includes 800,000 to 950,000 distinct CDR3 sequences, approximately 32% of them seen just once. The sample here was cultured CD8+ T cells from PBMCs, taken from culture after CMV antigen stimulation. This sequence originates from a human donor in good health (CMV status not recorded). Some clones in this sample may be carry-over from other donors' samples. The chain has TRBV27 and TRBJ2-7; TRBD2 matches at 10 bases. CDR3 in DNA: TGTGCCAGCAGTACCTCTAGCGGGGGTACCTACGAGCAGTACTTC. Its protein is CASSTSSGGTYEQYF.